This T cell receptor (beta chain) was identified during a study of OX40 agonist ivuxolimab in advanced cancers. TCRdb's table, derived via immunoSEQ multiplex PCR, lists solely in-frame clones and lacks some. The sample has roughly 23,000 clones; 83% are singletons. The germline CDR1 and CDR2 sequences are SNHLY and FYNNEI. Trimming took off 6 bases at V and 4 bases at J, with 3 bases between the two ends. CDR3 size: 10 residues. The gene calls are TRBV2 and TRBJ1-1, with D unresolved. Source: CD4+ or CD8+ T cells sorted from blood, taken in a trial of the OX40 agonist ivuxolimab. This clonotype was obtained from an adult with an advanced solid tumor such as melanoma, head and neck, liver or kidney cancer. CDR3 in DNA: TGTGCCAGCAGGGGCACTGAAGCTTTCTTT. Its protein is CASRGTEAFF.